The rows below give T cell receptor beta chains drawn from one sample of a study of blood T cell repertoires in COVID-19. Here immunoSEQ multiplex PCR was the method, and the copy in TCRdb shows in-frame clones only, minus some. The top ten hold more than 2% of the sample, which has under 200,000 clones, more than 75% seen once. Material: peripheral blood. Source of these receptors: a man younger than 35 with acute or convalescent COVID-19. The CDR3 runs from the conserved cysteine through the conserved F or W. The D gene is left open where the match is weak. The size entry is marked missing in some rows and otherwise reads once, few, many or a size class.

CDR3	DNA	J	V	size	D
CSVEGHIKNTEAFF	TGCAGCGTTGAAGGACACATAAAGAACACTGAAGCTTTCTTT	TRBJ1-1	TRBV29-1	NA	NA
CASSSGLSGYTF	TGTGCCAGCAGTTCAGGGTTGAGTGGCTACACCTTC	TRBJ1-2	TRBV6-2/TRBV6-3	NA	NA
CATSDLGGAGQPQHF	TGTGCCACCAGTGATTTAGGGGGGGCAGGTCAGCCCCAGCATTTT	TRBJ1-5	TRBV24-1	NA	NA
CASSFGGDTNTEAFF	TGCGCCAGCAGCTTCGGGGGGGACACGAACACTGAAGCTTTCTTT	TRBJ1-1	TRBV5-1	NA	NA
CATTRGRSYNEQFF	TGTGCCACCACGCGGGGTCGTTCCTACAATGAGCAGTTCTTC	TRBJ2-1	TRBV6-5	NA	NA
CASSPPTKTQYF	TGTGCCAGCAGCCCACCTACGAAGACCCAGTACTTC	TRBJ2-5	TRBV7-2	once	NA
CASSRGPDTQYF	TGTGCCAGCTCACGGGGCCCAGATACGCAGTATTTT	TRBJ2-3	TRBV18	NA	NA
CATSAWTGGELFF	TGTGCCACCAGTGCTTGGACTGGGGGGGAGCTGTTTTTT	TRBJ2-2	TRBV24-1	NA	NA
CASSFTGDTEAFF	TGCGCCAGCAGCTTTACAGGGGACACTGAAGCTTTCTTT	TRBJ1-1	TRBV5-1	NA	TRBD1
CASSISSTDTQYF	TGCGCCAGCAGCATTTCTAGCACAGATACGCAGTATTTT	TRBJ2-3	TRBV5-1	NA	NA
CASSIDQNGYTF	TGTGCCAGTAGTATAGATCAAAATGGCTACACCTTC	TRBJ1-2	TRBV19	NA	NA
CASSSQPTENTEAFF	TGCGCCAGCAGCTCCCAACCGACAGAGAACACTGAAGCTTTCTTT	TRBJ1-1	TRBV5-1	NA	NA
CASSVGRALRGNQPQHF	TGTGCCAGCAGCGTAGGTAGGGCCTTAAGGGGTAATCAGCCCCAGCATTTT	TRBJ1-5	TRBV9	NA	NA
CASSLGVTGSNQPQHF	TGTGCCAGCAGCTTGGGTGTGACAGGGAGCAATCAGCCCCAGCATTTT	TRBJ1-5	TRBV5-5	NA	TRBD1
CASSPQTGGEFGNYGYTF	TGTGCCAGCAGCCCCCAGACAGGGGGCGAATTCGGCAACTATGGCTACACCTTC	TRBJ1-2	TRBV11-2	few	TRBD1
CSVERVVPRDNEQFF	TGCAGCGTTGAACGGGTGGTTCCTCGAGACAATGAGCAGTTCTTC	TRBJ2-1	TRBV29-1	NA	NA
CASRLGTANYGYTF	TGTGCCAGCAGGTTGGGTACAGCCAACTATGGCTACACCTTC	TRBJ1-2	TRBV5-6	NA	NA
CASSYGTSSYEQYF	TGTGCCAGCAGCTACGGCACTAGCAGCTACGAGCAGTACTTC	TRBJ2-7	TRBV5-4	NA	NA
CASSKPGQGANTGELFF	TGTGCCAGCAGCAAACCGGGACAGGGAGCGAACACCGGGGAGCTGTTTTTT	TRBJ2-2	TRBV21-1	NA	NA
CASSSQGIRNTEAFF	TGTGCCAGCAGTTCCCAGGGGATAAGGAACACTGAAGCTTTCTTT	TRBJ1-1	TRBV6-6	NA	NA
CASSLAGTSGAYEQYF	TGTGCCAGCAGCTTGGCTGGGACTAGCGGGGCTTACGAGCAGTACTTC	TRBJ2-7	TRBV5-6	NA	TRBD2
CASSLQGPYGYTF	TGTGCCAGCAGCTTGCAGGGCCCCTATGGCTACACCTTC	TRBJ1-2	TRBV5-8	NA	NA
CASSQGRTTSYNEQFF	TGTGCCAGCAGCCAAGGGAGGACTACCTCCTACAATGAGCAGTTCTTC	TRBJ2-1	TRBV14	NA	NA
CASSLRAGIRYEQYF	TGCGCCAGCAGCCTAAGAGCCGGGATACGGTACGAGCAGTACTTC	TRBJ2-7	TRBV4-1	NA	NA
CASSDRINYGYTF	TGTGCCAGCAGTGACAGGATTAACTATGGCTACACCTTC	TRBJ1-2	TRBV6-1	NA	NA
CASSRHLQETQYF	TGTGCCAGCAGTCGACATTTGCAAGAGACCCAGTACTTC	TRBJ2-5	TRBV12-3/TRBV12-4	NA	NA
CATSRELVNNEQFF	TGTGCCACCAGCAGAGAACTAGTAAACAATGAGCAGTTCTTC	TRBJ2-1	TRBV15	NA	NA
CASSYTTGGGTGELFF	TGTGCCAGCAGCTATACAACAGGGGGCGGAACCGGGGAGCTGTTTTTT	TRBJ2-2	TRBV7-9	NA	TRBD1
CASSWTAVGSPLHF	TGTGCCAGCAGTTGGACAGCCGTGGGTTCACCCCTCCACTTT	TRBJ1-6	TRBV27	once	NA
CASSPGLGGQETQYF	TGTGCCAGCAGCCCTGGGTTGGGGGGTCAAGAGACCCAGTACTTC	TRBJ2-5	TRBV11-3	NA	NA
CASSQDLSGALFYGYTF	TGCGCCAGCAGCCAAGATCTTTCAGGCGCTCTATTCTATGGCTACACCTTC	TRBJ1-2	TRBV4-1	NA	NA
CSVDKTGLLNTEAFF	TGCAGCGTGGATAAGACAGGGCTACTGAACACTGAAGCTTTCTTT	TRBJ1-1	TRBV29-1	once	TRBD1
CASGQGAASEQYF	TGTGCCAGCGGACAGGGGGCGGCGAGCGAGCAGTACTTC	TRBJ2-7	TRBV27	NA	TRBD1
CASSVELAGYNEQFF	TGTGCCAGCAGCGTAGAACTAGCGGGGTACAATGAGCAGTTCTTC	TRBJ2-1	TRBV9	NA	TRBD2
CASSLGKDRRATGETQYF	TGTGCCAGCAGCTTAGGGAAGGACAGGAGGGCAACCGGAGAGACCCAGTACTTC	TRBJ2-5	TRBV11-3	NA	NA
CSTGQGLNYGYTF	TGCAGCACCGGACAGGGATTGAACTATGGCTACACCTTC	TRBJ1-2	TRBV29-1	once	TRBD1
CASSYSRQGVVDGYTF	TGTGCCAGCAGTTACTCGAGACAGGGGGTTGTTGATGGCTACACCTTC	TRBJ1-2	TRBV6-5	NA	TRBD1
CASSLRDRQHSPLHF	TGTGCCAGCAGCCTCCGGGACAGGCAGCACTCACCCCTCCACTTT	TRBJ1-6	TRBV21-1	NA	NA
CASSLRAGLNYGYTF	TGTGCCAGCAGTTTACGAGCAGGACTAAACTATGGCTACACCTTC	TRBJ1-2	TRBV27	NA	NA
CASRRLTSTDTQYF	TGTGCCAGTAGACGGTTGACTAGCACAGATACGCAGTATTTT	TRBJ2-3	TRBV19	once	NA
CASSAERGDTGELFF	TGTGCCAGCAGTGCTGAACGGGGGGACACCGGGGAGCTGTTTTTT	TRBJ2-2	TRBV2	few	TRBD2
CASSQAGGAKNIQYF	TGTGCCAGCAGCCAAGCCGGGGGGGCCAAAAACATTCAGTACTTC	TRBJ2-4	TRBV3-1/TRBV3-2	NA	TRBD2
CAWSVVTAGNTIYF	TGTGCCTGGAGTGTCGTAACTGCTGGAAACACCATATATTTT	TRBJ1-3	TRBV30	NA	NA
CASSLGRGNEKLFF	TGCGCCAGCAGCTTGGGGCGGGGTAATGAAAAACTGTTTTTT	TRBJ1-4	TRBV5-1	NA	NA
CASSLPDGGLYNEQFF	TGTGCCAGCAGCTTGCCGGACGGGGGTCTCTACAATGAGCAGTTCTTC	TRBJ2-1	TRBV5-6	NA	NA
CAWKREGDTQYF	TGTGCCTGGAAAAGGGAGGGAGATACGCAGTATTTT	TRBJ2-3	TRBV30	NA	TRBD2
CASSLEGGSGNTIYF	TGCGCCAGCAGCTTGGAGGGAGGGTCTGGAAACACCATATATTTT	TRBJ1-3	TRBV5-1	NA	NA
CSVERPGTGGNNEQFF	TGCAGCGTTGAGCGGCCCGGGACAGGGGGAAACAATGAGCAGTTCTTC	TRBJ2-1	TRBV29-1	NA	TRBD1
CATSDSGTSGGIYSYNEQFF	TGTGCCACCAGTGATTCCGGGACTAGCGGGGGTATATACTCCTACAATGAGCAGTTCTTC	TRBJ2-1	TRBV24-1	few	TRBD2
CASSLLTENTEAFF	TGTGCCAGCTCACTACTTACAGAGAACACTGAAGCTTTCTTT	TRBJ1-1	TRBV18	once	NA
CASRADRGPYTDTQYF	TGCGCCAGCAGAGCTGACAGGGGGCCCTACACAGATACGCAGTATTTT	TRBJ2-3	TRBV10-2	NA	TRBD1
CASSLAGTDTQYF	TGCGCCAGCAGCTTGGCTGGCACAGATACGCAGTATTTT	TRBJ2-3	TRBV5-1	NA	NA
CATRDSYNYGYTF	TGTGCCACCCGGGACAGTTATAACTATGGCTACACCTTC	TRBJ1-2	TRBV24-1	NA	TRBD1
CASAGRNQPQHF	TGTGCCAGCGCGGGAAGAAATCAGCCCCAGCATTTT	TRBJ1-5	TRBV2	NA	NA
CASTTGDGYTF	TGTGCCAGCACTACCGGGGATGGCTACACCTTC	TRBJ1-2	TRBV6-5	NA	NA
CASSFVAGTGGSPLHF	TGTGCCAGCAGTTTTGTGGCGGGGACAGGGGGTTCACCCCTCCACTTT	TRBJ1-6	TRBV27	NA	TRBD1
CASNRDTAQETQYF	TGTGCCAGCAACCGGGACACAGCTCAAGAGACCCAGTACTTC	TRBJ2-5	TRBV6-5	NA	NA
CASSLLINQPQHF	TGTGCCAGCAGCTTGCTAATCAATCAGCCCCAGCATTTT	TRBJ1-5	TRBV5-8	NA	NA
CASSSGDSLYGYTF	TGCGCCAGCAGCTCGGGGGACAGCCTCTATGGCTACACCTTC	TRBJ1-2	TRBV5-1	NA	TRBD1
CASSVVPPTGVHTEAFF	TGTGCCAGCAGCGTAGTCCCCCCCACAGGGGTGCACACTGAAGCTTTCTTT	TRBJ1-1	TRBV9	NA	TRBD1